Listed below are T cell receptor beta chains from one sample, sequenced in a study of cytomegalovirus exposure and HLA in healthy donors. Libraries were prepared by immunoSEQ multiplex PCR; TCRdb keeps only in-frame clonotypes and omits some of them. Reported are some 110,000 clones; the ten largest clones contain roughly 3.5%. The sample comprised PBMCs. The receptors derive from a man under 40 in good health and CMV-seronegative. The CDR3 runs from the conserved cysteine through the conserved F or W. Fields, in order: CDR3 DNA, CDR3 protein, D gene, V gene, J gene, CDR3 length, clone size. A D gene is named only where the DNA matches it firmly. Clone size is shown for a subset of rows, as once, few, many or a class of expanded clone.

cdr3_nt: TGTGCCAGCAGCCAGGATACGGGTTTAGCAGATACGCAGTATTTT
cdr3_aa: CASSQDTGLADTQYF
d_call: .
v_call: TRBV4-2
j_call: TRBJ2-3
cdr3_length: 15
clone_size: .

cdr3_nt: TGTGCCAGCAGCCGGGGACAGGGAGGGGCCAACGTCCTGACTTTC
cdr3_aa: CASSRGQGGANVLTF
d_call: TRBD1
v_call: TRBV4-2
j_call: TRBJ2-6
cdr3_length: 15
clone_size: .

cdr3_nt: TGTGCCAGCGGCCGACAGGGAGCAGATACGCAGTATTTT
cdr3_aa: CASGRQGADTQYF
d_call: TRBD1
v_call: TRBV6-5
j_call: TRBJ2-3
cdr3_length: 13
clone_size: .

cdr3_nt: TGTGCCAGCAGTGAAGGGGGGCTCTCCTACGAGCAGTACTTC
cdr3_aa: CASSEGGLSYEQYF
d_call: .
v_call: TRBV6-1
j_call: TRBJ2-7
cdr3_length: 14
clone_size: .

cdr3_nt: TGTGCCAGCGGAGACAGGGAGTCACGCAATTCACCCCTCCACTTT
cdr3_aa: CASGDRESRNSPLHF
d_call: TRBD1
v_call: TRBV25-1
j_call: TRBJ1-6
cdr3_length: 15
clone_size: .

cdr3_nt: TGTGCCAGCAGCTTGTACGGGACAGGGACCCTTAACTATGGCTACACCTTC
cdr3_aa: CASSLYGTGTLNYGYTF
d_call: TRBD1
v_call: TRBV5-6
j_call: TRBJ1-2
cdr3_length: 17
clone_size: .

cdr3_nt: TGTGCCAGCAGCCAAGATCAGTTACCCAGGGCCATTGGCGGGGAGCTGTTTTTT
cdr3_aa: CASSQDQLPRAIGGELFF
d_call: .
v_call: TRBV14
j_call: TRBJ2-2
cdr3_length: 18
clone_size: .

cdr3_nt: TGTGCCAGCAGCTTAGGTGTGACACCTCGTTACAATGAGCAGTTCTTC
cdr3_aa: CASSLGVTPRYNEQFF
d_call: .
v_call: TRBV7-9
j_call: TRBJ2-1
cdr3_length: 16
clone_size: .

cdr3_nt: TGTGCCATAACCCCGGCAGGGGCCCCGACAGATACGCAGTATTTT
cdr3_aa: CAITPAGAPTDTQYF
d_call: .
v_call: TRBV28
j_call: TRBJ2-3
cdr3_length: 15
clone_size: .

cdr3_nt: TGTGCCAGCAGTACCCCCGGGGGGGGGAACACTGAAGCTTTCTTT
cdr3_aa: CASSTPGGGNTEAFF
d_call: .
v_call: TRBV6-5
j_call: TRBJ1-1
cdr3_length: 15
clone_size: .

cdr3_nt: TGTGCCAGCAGCCCGCCTTCGGGGGGGAATCAGCCCCAGCATTTT
cdr3_aa: CASSPPSGGNQPQHF
d_call: .
v_call: TRBV7-9
j_call: TRBJ1-5
cdr3_length: 15
clone_size: .

cdr3_nt: TGTACCAGCAGTTTAGCAGGCTCGAACACTGAAGCTTTCTTT
cdr3_aa: CTSSLAGSNTEAFF
d_call: .
v_call: TRBV27
j_call: TRBJ1-1
cdr3_length: 14
clone_size: .

cdr3_nt: TGCGCCAGCAGCCCCACGGGACAGAGCAACTATGGCTACACCTTC
cdr3_aa: CASSPTGQSNYGYTF
d_call: TRBD1
v_call: TRBV5-1
j_call: TRBJ1-2
cdr3_length: 15
clone_size: .

cdr3_nt: TGCGCCAGCAGCCAAGTTCGGGAATTGCCCCTCCACTTT
cdr3_aa: CASSQVRELPLHF
d_call: .
v_call: TRBV4-3
j_call: TRBJ1-6
cdr3_length: 13
clone_size: .

cdr3_nt: TGTGCCAGCTCACCAGGGGCCCTGGGTTATGGCTACACCTTC
cdr3_aa: CASSPGALGYGYTF
d_call: .
v_call: TRBV18
j_call: TRBJ1-2
cdr3_length: 14
clone_size: .

cdr3_nt: TGTGCCAGCAGCCTCCCGAGGCAAGAGACCCAGTACTTC
cdr3_aa: CASSLPRQETQYF
d_call: .
v_call: TRBV5-4
j_call: TRBJ2-5
cdr3_length: 13
clone_size: .

cdr3_nt: TGTGCCAGCAGCGTAAGGTGGGACAGGGATACTAACTATGGCTACACCTTC
cdr3_aa: CASSVRWDRDTNYGYTF
d_call: TRBD1
v_call: TRBV9
j_call: TRBJ1-2
cdr3_length: 17
clone_size: .

cdr3_nt: TGTGCCAGCTCTCGTTCGGGACAGGGGGGTTTCTACGAGCAGTACTTC
cdr3_aa: CASSRSGQGGFYEQYF
d_call: TRBD1
v_call: TRBV11-2
j_call: TRBJ2-7
cdr3_length: 16
clone_size: .

cdr3_nt: TGTGCCAGCAGTAGGACAACCCTAGCCAAAAACATTCAGTACTTC
cdr3_aa: CASSRTTLAKNIQYF
d_call: .
v_call: TRBV6-5
j_call: TRBJ2-4
cdr3_length: 15
clone_size: .

cdr3_nt: TGTGCCAGCAGTTTAGGACAAAACACTGAAGCTTTCTTT
cdr3_aa: CASSLGQNTEAFF
d_call: .
v_call: TRBV28
j_call: TRBJ1-1
cdr3_length: 13
clone_size: .

cdr3_nt: TGTGCCAGCTTTCTGCCGGGACAGGGGTCGAACGAGCAGTACTTC
cdr3_aa: CASFLPGQGSNEQYF
d_call: TRBD1
v_call: TRBV2
j_call: TRBJ2-7
cdr3_length: 15
clone_size: .

cdr3_nt: TGTGCCAGCAGTTTCCGGGGAGGTGGCTACACCTTC
cdr3_aa: CASSFRGGGYTF
d_call: .
v_call: TRBV27
j_call: TRBJ1-2
cdr3_length: 12
clone_size: .

cdr3_nt: TGTGCCAGCAGTTACTCTAGGGACTCGAGAACTGAAGCTTTCTTT
cdr3_aa: CASSYSRDSRTEAFF
d_call: .
v_call: TRBV6-5
j_call: TRBJ1-1
cdr3_length: 15
clone_size: .

cdr3_nt: TGCGCCAGCAGCTCGTTAGCGGGGGACCTAAACACCGGGGAGCTGTTTTTT
cdr3_aa: CASSSLAGDLNTGELFF
d_call: TRBD2
v_call: TRBV5-1
j_call: TRBJ2-2
cdr3_length: 17
clone_size: .

cdr3_nt: TGTGCCATAGGGGATCTCTACGAGCAGTACTTC
cdr3_aa: CAIGDLYEQYF
d_call: .
v_call: TRBV6-6
j_call: TRBJ2-7
cdr3_length: 11
clone_size: medium-sized

cdr3_nt: TGTGCCAGCAGTGACGGGCGGGGGGCCTTAGGAGATACGCAGTATTTT
cdr3_aa: CASSDGRGALGDTQYF
d_call: TRBD2
v_call: TRBV6-4
j_call: TRBJ2-3
cdr3_length: 16
clone_size: .

cdr3_nt: TGTGCCAGCAGCTCGGACAGGGGCCTGCAAGAGACCCAGTACTTC
cdr3_aa: CASSSDRGLQETQYF
d_call: TRBD1
v_call: TRBV5-6
j_call: TRBJ2-5
cdr3_length: 15
clone_size: .